This note documents a single T cell receptor beta chain sequence. The target antigen is unknown. There are 16 residues in the CDR3. Germline lookup yields CDR1 SGHRS and CDR2 YFSETQ. The V end lost 0 bases, the J end lost 1 base, and 12 bases lay between the germline ends. Out of unsorted whole blood came the blood RNA, and germline DNA was extracted as well. Patients showed chronic HBV infection and an absence of prior treatment. The sample is drawn from a study of tumor-infiltrating lymphocytes in primary liver carcinoma. Study context: Patients included men and women of 30 to 69 years.

Notes on the study in general: The study found a significantly higher top-250-clone fraction in tumors than in blood (p = 0.039). Tumor-adjacent and tumor-blood pairs shared a smaller degree of overlap than tumor region pairs.

TCR beta cDNA came from roughly 450 ng total RNA, primed with a constant-region primer. Three nested multiplex PCR rounds, a slightly modified ARM-PCR method, built the TCR beta libraries. Forward primers for TRBV1-TRBV30 and a C-beta reverse primer served the first two PCR rounds, at around 11 cycles each. Each CDR3 protein gets one entry after TCRdb re-called the multiplex PCR reads with MiXCR. Of almost 200,000 distinct CDR3 sequences listed, approximately 65% are singletons. Sequencing input: peripheral blood. The source of this sequence is a woman in her sixties with primary liver carcinoma and hepatitis B virus infection. The chain links TRBV5-1 to TRBJ2-3, with a weak D call TRBD2 (6 bases). The CDR3 here is CASSLVGGSGTDTQYF. The CDR3, as DNA: TGCGCCAGCAGCTTGGTCGGGGGAAGTGGCACAGATACGCAGTATTTT.